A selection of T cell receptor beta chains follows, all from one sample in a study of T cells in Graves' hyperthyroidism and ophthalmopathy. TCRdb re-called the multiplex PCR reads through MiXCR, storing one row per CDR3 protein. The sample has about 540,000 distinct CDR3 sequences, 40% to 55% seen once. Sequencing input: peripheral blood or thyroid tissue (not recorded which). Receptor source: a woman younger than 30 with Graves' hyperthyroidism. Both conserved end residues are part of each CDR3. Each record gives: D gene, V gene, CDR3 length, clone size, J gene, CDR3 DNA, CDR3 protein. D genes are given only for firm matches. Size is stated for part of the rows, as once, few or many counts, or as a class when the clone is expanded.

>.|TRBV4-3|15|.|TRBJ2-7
TGCGCCAGCAGCCAAGATGGAAGGGAGTTCTACGAGCAGTACTTC
CASSQDGREFYEQYF
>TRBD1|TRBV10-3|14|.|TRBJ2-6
TGTGCCATCAGTACGGGACAGGCCGTCAACACTGAAGCTTTC
CAISTGQAVNTEAF
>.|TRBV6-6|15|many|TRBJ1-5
TGTGCCAGCAGTTACTCGTCCCACACCGGCCAGCCCCAGCATTTT
CASSYSSHTGQPQHF
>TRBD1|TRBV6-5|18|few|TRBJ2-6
TGTGCCAGCAGCCCGGGACAGGGGGGAAGGGCTGGGGCCAACGTCCTGACTTTC
CASSPGQGGRAGANVLTF
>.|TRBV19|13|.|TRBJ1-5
TGTGCCAGTAGAGACGGCGGGCAAGAGACCCAGCATTTT
CASRDGGQETQHF
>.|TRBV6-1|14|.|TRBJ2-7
TGTGCCAGCAGTGAAGTAGGACTAAGGGGCGAGCAGTACTTC
CASSEVGLRGEQYF
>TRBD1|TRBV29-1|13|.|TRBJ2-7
TGCAGCGTTAACGACAGGGGACCCTACGAGCAGTACTTC
CSVNDRGPYEQYF
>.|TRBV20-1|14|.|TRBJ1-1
TGCAGTGCTAGAAGGGCGGGAGGCGACACTGAAGCTTTCTTT
CSARRAGGDTEAFF
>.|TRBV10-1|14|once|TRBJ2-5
TGCGCCAGCAGTGAGTCGAAAGTGCAAGAGACCCAGTACTTC
CASSESKVQETQYF
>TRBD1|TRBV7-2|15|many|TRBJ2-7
TGTGCCAGCAGCTATTGGACAGGGGGTTCCTACGAGCAGTACTTC
CASSYWTGGSYEQYF
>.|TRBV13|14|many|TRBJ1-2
TGTGCCAGCAGCTTAGGGGGACGTGGCTATGGCTACACCTTC
CASSLGGRGYGYTF
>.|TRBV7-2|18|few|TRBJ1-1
TGTGCCAGCAGCTTAGTCCAGTTCGGGGGACGGTCGGATTCCGAAGCTTTCTTT
CASSLVQFGGRSDSEAFF
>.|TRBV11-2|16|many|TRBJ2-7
TGTGCCAGCAGCTTAGATGGGAGAGAAAGCTCCTACGAGCAGTACTTC
CASSLDGRESSYEQYF
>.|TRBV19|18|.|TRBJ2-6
TGTGCCAGTAGACCAAGGGGGGGGGGCTTATCTGGGGCCAACGTCCTGACTTTC
CASRPRGGGLSGANVLTF
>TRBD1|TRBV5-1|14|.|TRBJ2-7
TGCGCCAGCAGCTATACCGGGACAGGGTCATCCCAGTACTTC
CASSYTGTGSSQYF
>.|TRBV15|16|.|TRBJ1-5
TGTGCCACCAGCAGAGATGCGGGGGCACTTAATCAGCCCCAGCATTTT
CATSRDAGALNQPQHF
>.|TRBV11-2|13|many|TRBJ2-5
TGTGCCAGCTCAACCAGGGGAGCAGAGACCCAGTACTTC
CASSTRGAETQYF
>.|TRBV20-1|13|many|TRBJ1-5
TGCAGTGCTAGTGCAGATAGCAATCAGCCCCAGCATTTT
CSASADSNQPQHF
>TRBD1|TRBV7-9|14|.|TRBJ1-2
TGTGCCAGCAGCGGGGACAGGGGGCCGAATGGCTACACCTTC
CASSGDRGPNGYTF
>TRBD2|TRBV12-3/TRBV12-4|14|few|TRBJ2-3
TGTGCCAGCAGTATCGGACTAGCTGGAGATACGCAGTATTTT
CASSIGLAGDTQYF
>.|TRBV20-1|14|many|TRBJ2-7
TGCAGTGCTTTGCGGGGTCAGGCCCCCTACGAGCAGTACTTC
CSALRGQAPYEQYF
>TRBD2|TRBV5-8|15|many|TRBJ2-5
TGTGCCAGCAGCCCGGTGGGACTAGCGGAAGAGACCCAGTACTTC
CASSPVGLAEETQYF
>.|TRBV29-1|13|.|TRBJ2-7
TGCAGCGCCCGGCAGGCCGCAGACTACGAGCAGTACTTC
CSARQAADYEQYF
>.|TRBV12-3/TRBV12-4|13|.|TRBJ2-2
TGTGCCAGCAGTTTTATCCTTCCCGGGGAGCTGTTTTTT
CASSFILPGELFF
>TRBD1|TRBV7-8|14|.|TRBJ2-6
TGTGCCAGCAGCCCAGGGACAGGGGTGAACACTGAAGCTTTC
CASSPGTGVNTEAF
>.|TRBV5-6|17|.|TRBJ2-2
TGTGCCAGCAGCTTGGCGTCCGACAGTGGGCGGACCGGGGAGCTGTTTTTT
CASSLASDSGRTGELFF
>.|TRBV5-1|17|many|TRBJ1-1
TGCGCCAGCAGCTTGGCCTTTGTGTCAGGGGTGAACACTGAAGCTTTCTTT
CASSLAFVSGVNTEAFF
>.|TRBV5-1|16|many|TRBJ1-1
TGCGCCAGCAGCTTGGTACGTGTAGGCCCGGGCACTGAAGCTTTCTTT
CASSLVRVGPGTEAFF
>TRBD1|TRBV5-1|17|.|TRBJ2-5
TGCGCCAGCAGCTTGGCCCCGACAGGGGGGCTCTTGGTGACCCAGTACTTC
CASSLAPTGGLLVTQYF
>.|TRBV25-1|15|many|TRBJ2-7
TGTGCCAGCAGTGAATATCTCACAAGCTCCTACGAGCAGTACTTC
CASSEYLTSSYEQYF
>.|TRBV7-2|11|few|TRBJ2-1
TGTGCCAGCAGCTTAGTCCTCGCTCAGTTCTTC
CASSLVLAQFF
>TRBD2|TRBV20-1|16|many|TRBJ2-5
TGCAGTGCACAGAGAGGGCGAAGCCTGGCGGGAGGGACCCAGTACTTC
CSAQRGRSLAGGTQYF
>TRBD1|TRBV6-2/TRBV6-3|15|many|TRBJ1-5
TGTGCCAGCACCAGGGGACAGGGAGAAAATCAGCCCCAGCATTTT
CASTRGQGENQPQHF
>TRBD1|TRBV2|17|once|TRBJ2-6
TGTGCCAGCAGTGAGAGGGGGCTCGGCTCTGGGGCCAACGTCCTGACTTTC
CASSERGLGSGANVLTF
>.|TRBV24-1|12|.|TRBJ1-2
TGTGCCACCAGTGACCCCCGACGTGGCTACACCTTC
CATSDPRRGYTF
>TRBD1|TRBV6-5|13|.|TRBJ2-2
TGTGCCAGCTCATTGACAGGGGTCGGGGAGCTGTTTTTT
CASSLTGVGELFF
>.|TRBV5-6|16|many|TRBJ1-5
TGTGCCAGCAGCTTAAGCGGGGGGCAAGGCAATCAGCCCCAGCATTTT
CASSLSGGQGNQPQHF
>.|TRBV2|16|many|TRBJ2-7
TGTGCCAGCAGTGATTGGGCGGGGATACTCTCCTACGAGCAGTACTTC
CASSDWAGILSYEQYF
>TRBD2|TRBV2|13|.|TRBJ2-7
TGTGCCAGCACCACTGGCGGGAGTGGCGAGCAGTACTTC
CASTTGGSGEQYF
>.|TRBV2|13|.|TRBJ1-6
TGTGCCAGCAGTGAAGGACCTAACGCTCTCCTCCACTTT
CASSEGPNALLHF
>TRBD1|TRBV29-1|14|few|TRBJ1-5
TGCAGCGTCGAAAGATGGGACAGGGGGCAGCCCCAGCATTTT
CSVERWDRGQPQHF
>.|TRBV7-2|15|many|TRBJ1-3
TGTGCCAGCAGCTTAGGAGCCAGGGGCGGAAACACCATATATTTT
CASSLGARGGNTIYF